These T cell receptor beta chains were read from a single sample in a study of blood T cell repertoires in COVID-19. Profiled with immunoSEQ multiplex PCR; TCRdb holds only in-frame clones, not every one. The sample lists about 140,000 clones, 78% occurring once. Sequences were obtained from peripheral blood. These receptors were collected from a man aged 55 to 70 who had recovered from COVID-19. CDR3s include the opening cysteine and the closing phenylalanine or tryptophan. D genes are given only for firm matches. Some rows have no size entry. The others give once, few or many, or a class for an expanded clone.

TRBD1,few,TRBJ2-1,TRBV30,CAWRRGLLNEQFF,TGTGCCTGGCGCAGGGGGCTCTTGAATGAGCAGTTCTTC
.,.,TRBJ1-5,TRBV7-2,CASSLEWGEGQPQHF,TGTGCCAGCAGCTTAGAGTGGGGAGAAGGTCAGCCCCAGCATTTT
TRBD1,few,TRBJ2-2,TRBV7-2,CASSFAVVGTGATGELFF,TGTGCCAGCAGCTTCGCAGTCGTCGGGACAGGGGCAACCGGGGAGCTGTTTTTT
.,.,TRBJ1-5,TRBV7-9,CASSLGGGSDQPQHF,TGTGCCAGCAGCTTAGGGGGAGGGTCGGATCAGCCCCAGCATTTT
TRBD1,.,TRBJ1-2,TRBV5-4,CASSTGTGARGYTF,TGTGCCAGCAGCACCGGGACAGGGGCTCGGGGCTACACCTTC
.,.,TRBJ1-1,TRBV10-3,CAISPAGRLMNTEAFF,TGTGCCATCTCCCCCGCAGGGCGCCTGATGAACACTGAAGCTTTCTTT
.,few,TRBJ2-2,TRBV4-3,CASSQVELGLNTGELFF,TGCGCCAGCAGCCAAGTTGAGCTAGGACTGAACACCGGGGAGCTGTTTTTT
TRBD1,once,TRBJ2-3,TRBV7-9,CASSPGQGADTQYF,TGTGCCAGCAGCCCTGGACAGGGGGCAGATACGCAGTATTTT
.,.,TRBJ1-6,TRBV7-2,CASSLSTGGTNSPLHF,TGTGCCAGCAGCTTATCCACGGGGGGCACGAATTCACCCCTCCACTTT
.,few,TRBJ2-1,TRBV10-3,CAISESSGTSYNEQFF,TGTGCCATCAGTGAGTCGAGCGGAACCTCCTACAATGAGCAGTTCTTC
.,.,TRBJ1-1,TRBV30,CAWRGTGYTEAFF,TGTGCCTGGCGAGGAACGGGATACACTGAAGCTTTCTTT
.,.,TRBJ2-7,TRBV18,CASSPLGGPGYEQYF,TGTGCCAGCTCACCCCTCGGGGGGCCCGGATACGAGCAGTACTTC
TRBD1,.,TRBJ1-2,TRBV7-2,CASSFDRGRGYTF,TGTGCCAGCAGCTTCGACAGGGGGAGAGGCTACACCTTC
.,.,TRBJ2-7,TRBV2,CASSSYEQYF,TGTGCCAGCAGTTCTTACGAGCAGTACTTC
.,few,TRBJ1-1,TRBV2,CASNLGATEAFF,TGTGCCAGCAACCTCGGAGCGACTGAAGCTTTCTTT
.,.,TRBJ1-1,TRBV7-6,CASSPKGGLWMNTEAFF,TGTGCCAGCAGCCCCAAGGGGGGGTTATGGATGAACACTGAAGCTTTCTTT
.,.,TRBJ1-3,TRBV28,CASGGGATGNTIYF,TGTGCCAGCGGTGGGGGGGCTACTGGAAACACCATATATTTT
TRBD2,.,TRBJ2-2,TRBV5-1,CASSATSANTGELFF,TGCGCCAGCAGCGCGACTAGCGCGAACACCGGGGAGCTGTTTTTT
.,.,TRBJ1-2,TRBV11-2,CASSPGSIYGYTF,TGTGCCAGCAGCCCGGGGTCCATCTATGGCTACACCTTC
.,few,TRBJ2-7,TRBV6-5,CASSYLDNPGEQYF,TGTGCCAGCAGTTACTTAGACAACCCGGGGGAGCAGTACTTC
TRBD1,.,TRBJ2-5,TRBV29-1,CSARGIRETQYF,TGCAGCGCCAGGGGGATACGAGAGACCCAGTACTTC
.,.,TRBJ1-1,TRBV19,CASSAIGAPTEAFF,TGTGCCAGTAGTGCTATAGGGGCTCCCACTGAAGCTTTCTTT
TRBD1,.,TRBJ1-1,TRBV29-1,CSVVTGQGGPAFF,TGCAGCGTTGTGACGGGACAGGGGGGCCCAGCTTTCTTT
.,.,TRBJ1-5,TRBV19,CASQYRVYSNQPQHF,TGTGCCAGTCAGTACCGTGTTTATAGCAATCAGCCCCAGCATTTT
.,.,TRBJ2-4,TRBV10-3,CAISEVDRGAKNIQYF,TGTGCCATCAGTGAGGTAGATCGGGGAGCCAAAAACATTCAGTACTTC
TRBD2,.,TRBJ2-3,TRBV5-1,CASSFRVGRSTDTQYF,TGCGCCAGCAGCTTCAGGGTCGGGAGGAGTACAGATACGCAGTATTTT
TRBD2,.,TRBJ2-1,TRBV19,CASSRTTSGRAIEQFF,TGTGCCAGTAGTCGTACAACTAGCGGGAGGGCGATAGAGCAGTTCTTC
.,.,TRBJ1-1,TRBV6-2/TRBV6-3,CASSYSVTEAFF,TGTGCCAGCAGTTATAGCGTCACTGAAGCTTTCTTT
.,.,TRBJ1-1,TRBV4-1,CASRKYARGTEAFF,TGCGCCAGCAGAAAATATGCTAGGGGCACTGAAGCTTTCTTT
.,.,TRBJ1-6,TRBV5-4,CASSLALSDSPLHF,TGTGCCAGCAGCTTGGCACTTTCCGATTCACCCCTCCACTTT
.,.,TRBJ2-4,TRBV27,CASNPRGLGNIQYF,TGTGCCAGCAACCCAAGGGGTCTCGGAAACATTCAGTACTTC
TRBD1,.,TRBJ1-6,TRBV11-2,CASSSTGGRDSPLHF,TGTGCCAGCAGCTCGACAGGGGGCAGGGATTCACCCCTCCACTTT
TRBD1,.,TRBJ2-7,TRBV9,CASSYRQGSYEQYF,TGTGCCAGCAGCTATAGACAGGGAAGCTACGAGCAGTACTTC
.,few,TRBJ1-1,TRBV25-1,CASSESVVMSTEAFF,TGTGCCAGCAGTGAATCAGTGGTCATGTCTACTGAAGCTTTCTTT
.,.,TRBJ2-1,TRBV19,CASSILEPVEQFF,TGTGCCAGTAGTATATTAGAGCCGGTTGAGCAGTTCTTC
TRBD1,once,TRBJ1-5,TRBV30,CAWSGGGISQPQHF,TGTGCCTGGAGTGGAGGGGGCATATCTCAGCCCCAGCATTTT
.,.,TRBJ1-5,TRBV6-4,CASSDSGGTRQPQHF,TGTGCCAGCAGTGACTCAGGCGGGACCCGGCAGCCCCAGCATTTT
.,.,TRBJ1-5,TRBV21-1,CASSPGGQYNQPQHF,TGTGCCAGCAGCCCCGGGGGACAGTACAATCAGCCCCAGCATTTT
.,.,TRBJ1-1,TRBV4-2,CASSLDFDRRNTEAFF,TGTGCCAGCAGCCTCGATTTTGACAGGAGGAACACTGAAGCTTTCTTT
.,.,TRBJ2-7,TRBV6-5,CASSYGSGTYEQYF,TGTGCCAGCAGTTACGGGTCAGGGACCTACGAGCAGTACTTC